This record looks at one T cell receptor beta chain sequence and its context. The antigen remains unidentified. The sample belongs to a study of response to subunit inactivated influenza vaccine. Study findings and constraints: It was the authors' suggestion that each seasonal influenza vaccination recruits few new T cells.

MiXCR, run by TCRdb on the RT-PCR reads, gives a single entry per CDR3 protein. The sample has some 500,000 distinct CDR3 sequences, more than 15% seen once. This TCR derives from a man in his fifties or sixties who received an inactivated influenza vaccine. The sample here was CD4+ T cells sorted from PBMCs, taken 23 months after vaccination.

The CDR3 reads CAISRTLAGGPLTIAYEQYF. CDR3 coding DNA: TGTGCCATCAGCAGGACTTTAGCGGGAGGGCCTTTAACCATCGCATACGAGCAGTACTTC. The rearrangement links TRBV10-3 to TRBJ2-7; 11 bases agree with TRBD2. The CDR3 extends over 20 amino acids. Germline CDR1 is ENHRY and CDR2 is SYGVKD. Trimming cost V 6 bases and J 4 bases; bases outside gene matches: 23.